This T cell receptor (beta chain) was obtained from a study of shared clonotypes between healthy human individuals. Study-level findings and limits: Rarefaction showed sorted-subset sequencing was incomplete despite large depth. Sharing across four donors was highest in naive CD4 (roughly 5%) and lowest in memory CD8 (around 0.4%). When compared with the clonotypes that were shared by all four sorted-subset donors, the non-shared clonotypes turned out to have lower generation probabilities.

J gave up 5 bases and V 4 bases, and 7 bases lay outside the gene matches. This CDR3 region has 15 residues. Germline V CDR1 and CDR2: SGHTA, FQGTGA. Worth noting for this clone: Its antigen is currently unknown.

The protocol was immunoSEQ multiplex PCR, while the TCRdb copy is restricted to in-frame clones and leaves out a portion. Of over 400,000 clones in the sample, about 96% were seen once. Sample: naive CD4+ T cells sorted from blood. Subset here: CD45RA+ positively selected. The sequence came from a woman younger than 45 in good health. The chain links TRBV7-3 to TRBJ2-1; 8 nucleotides line up with TRBD2. For the CDR3, the DNA is TGTGCCAGCAGCTCGAGCGGGAGTGTCAACAATGAGCAGTTCTTC. It specifies CASSSSGSVNNEQFF.